The entry below describes one T cell receptor (beta chain). The sample originates from a study of blood T cell repertoires in COVID-19. The V and J ends lost 3 bases and 10 bases respectively, with 17 bases between them. CDR1 and CDR2 from the germline V gene are KGHDR and SFDVKD. The CDR3 totals 14 residues. Measured with immunoSEQ multiplex PCR; TCRdb has only the in-frame clones, and not every one. The data hold approximately 200,000 clones, with 80% to 90% observed a single time. The sequenced sample was PBMCs or T cells enriched from blood (not recorded which). The rearrangement uses TRBV24-1 and TRBJ1-1; D might be TRBD1 (5 bases). The sequence was collected from a woman aged 18-29 years in a cohort exposed to, infected with or recovered from COVID-19 (not recorded which). The CDR3: CATSDPILGQGAFF. CDR3 bases: TGTGCCACCAGTGATCCTATCTTGGGCCAGGGAGCTTTCTTT.